These T cell receptor beta chains were read from a single sample in a study of regulatory T cells in long-lasting Graves disease. TCRdb re-called the multiplex PCR reads with MiXCR, one entry per CDR3 protein. Altogether about 320,000 distinct CDR3 sequences are present, approximately 20% being singletons, with the ten largest covering roughly 35%. The source material was peripheral blood mononuclear cells (PBMCs), sampled at new diagnosis, from a patient treated with antithyroid drugs. The receptor set was obtained from a female donor with Graves disease. CDR3s include the opening cysteine and the closing phenylalanine or tryptophan. D genes are given only for firm matches. A row's size may be missing; if present it is once, few, many or a size class.

v_call,j_call,clone_size,cdr3_length,d_call,cdr3_aa,cdr3_nt
TRBV7-2,TRBJ2-1,many,13,NA,CASSLGYQDEQFF,TGTGCCAGCAGCTTAGGTTACCAGGATGAGCAGTTCTTC
TRBV28,TRBJ2-7,many,16,TRBD2,CASSSPGGRALDEQYF,TGTGCCAGCAGTTCCCCTGGAGGGAGGGCCCTCGACGAGCAGTACTTC
TRBV5-6,TRBJ2-2,few,15,NA,CATSRRTANTGELFF,TGTGCCACCAGCCGGCGGACCGCGAACACCGGGGAGCTGTTTTTT
TRBV19,TRBJ1-6,few,17,TRBD1,CASSTNRDSADNSPLHF,TGTGCCAGTAGCACAAACCGGGACAGCGCAGATAATTCACCCCTCCACTTT
TRBV27,TRBJ2-7,many,12,NA,CASGRDAYEQYF,TGTGCCAGCGGGCGGGACGCCTACGAGCAGTACTTC
TRBV2,TRBJ1-5,NA,14,NA,CASSDGPAGQPQHF,TGTGCCAGCAGTGATGGGCCGGCAGGGCAGCCCCAGCATTTT
TRBV11-2,TRBJ1-1,many,15,NA,CASSALRGAVPEAFF,TGTGCCAGCAGCGCACTCCGCGGCGCGGTACCCGAAGCTTTCTTT
TRBV12-3/TRBV12-4,TRBJ2-7,NA,17,TRBD2,CASSSSLAGGLRNEQYF,TGTGCCAGCAGTTCTTCACTAGCGGGAGGTCTTAGGAACGAGCAGTACTTC
TRBV11-2,TRBJ2-7,many,11,NA,CASEEGHEQYF,TGTGCCAGTGAAGAAGGGCACGAGCAGTACTTC
TRBV10-3,TRBJ2-7,many,13,NA,CAIGNTGPDEQYF,TGTGCCATCGGAAATACAGGGCCGGACGAGCAGTACTTC
TRBV7-2,TRBJ2-1,NA,15,NA,CASSPPGGLMNEQFF,TGTGCCAGCAGCCCCCCCGGGGGGCTAATGAATGAGCAGTTCTTC
TRBV2,TRBJ2-1,many,16,TRBD2,CASSEIASGTLSEQFF,TGTGCCAGCAGTGAAATTGCTAGCGGGACTCTGTCTGAGCAGTTCTTC